The 8 T cell receptor beta chains below all came from one sample that was sequenced in a study of blood T cell repertoires in COVID-19. Data came from immunoSEQ multiplex PCR; TCRdb stores just in-frame clones and leaves some out. The sample has under 70,000 clones, approximately 92% seen once. The sequencing sample was made of peripheral blood. Source of these receptors: a human donor with active COVID-19. The donor label of this sample is uncertain.

The V gene is TRBV11-1, the J gene TRBJ2-1, with TRBD2 matching 12 bases. Germline trimming cut 5 bases from V and 6 bases from J; bases unmatched to any gene: 5. Germline V gene sequence: CDR1 SGHAT, CDR2 FQDESV (reference sequence). The CDR3 is 15 amino acids. The CDR3 here is CASSLGLAGLNEQFF. Here the CDR3 DNA reads TGTGCCAGCAGCCTGGGACTAGCGGGCCTCAATGAGCAGTTCTTC.

CDR3 protein: CASSARTGGDGELFF. CDR3 bases: TGTGCCAGCAGCGCCCGGACGGGAGGGGATGGGGAGCTGTTTTTT. The chain links TRBV9 to TRBJ2-2, with 8 bases matching TRBD2. Germline V gene lookup returns CDR1 SGDLS and CDR2 YYNGEE. The CDR3 contains 15 residues. J lost 8 bases, V lost 3 bases, and 9 bases had no gene match.

The gene calls are TRBV5-1 and TRBJ2-7; 7 bases agree with TRBD1. This CDR3 spans 14 amino acids. Trimming took 1 base from V and 3 from J; bases not matched to a gene: 4. The germline V gene encodes CDR1 SGHRS and CDR2 YFSETQ. The CDR3 spells CASSLSSGGYEQYF. The CDR3 DNA reads as TGCGCCAGCAGCTTGAGTTCAGGGGGCTACGAGCAGTACTTC.

CDR3 nucleotides: TGTGCCAGCAGACAGGGTCTCATTGAGCAGTTCTTC. This sequence encodes CASRQGLIEQFF. The chain carries TRBV12-3 or TRBV12-4 and TRBJ2-1; TRBD1 might be the D (6 bases). The CDR3 covers 12 residues. The germline V and J ends were trimmed by 6 bases and 9 bases, with 12 bases remaining between them.

This rearrangement joins TRBV6-5 to TRBJ2-2, with D possibly matching TRBD1 (8 bases). V lost 6 bases, J lost 1 base, and 12 bases lay in between. Germline V lookup: CDR1 MNHEY, CDR2 SVGAGI. There are 15 residues in the CDR3. The CDR3 protein is CASRAGTGNTGELFF. DNA for the CDR3: TGTGCCAGCAGAGCGGGGACAGGGAACACCGGGGAGCTGTTTTTT.

This clone was observed a handful of times. The rearrangement links TRBV7-9 to TRBJ1-2, with TRBD1 matching over 10 bases. Germline V gene lookup returns CDR1 SEHNR and CDR2 FQNEAQ (reference sequence). The CDR3 spans 13 residues. V dropped 5 bases and J dropped 6; count of bases not matched to a gene: 3. The CDR3 loop is CASSPGQGNGYTF. The CDR3 DNA follows: TGTGCCAGCAGCCCGGGACAGGGGAATGGCTACACCTTC.

The chain couples TRBV20-1 to TRBJ2-5; D tentatively fits TRBD1 or TRBD2 (6 bases each). The CDR3 spans 13 residues. Germline CDR1 is DFQATT and CDR2 is SNEGSKA (reference sequence). V lost 3 bases and J 5 bases, leaving 13 bases between the germline ends. The DNA for the CDR3 is TGCAGTGCTAGTGGGGGGCTGGAGGAGACCCAGTACTTC. As protein: CSASGGLEETQYF.

V is TRBV30 and J is TRBJ2-7; no clear D. Germline V CDR1 and CDR2: GTSNPN, SVGIG (reference sequence). The CDR3 length is 11 residues. V lost 2 bases, J lost 4 bases, and 6 bases lay in between. In DNA form, the CDR3 reads TGTGCCTGGAGTTCAGATTACGAGCAGTACTTC. Its translation is CAWSSDYEQYF. The whole variable domain, remainder taken from reference TRBV30 and TRBJ2-7, is SQTIHQWPATLVQPVGSPLSLECTVEGTSNPNLYWYRQAAGRGLQLLFYSVGIGQISSEVPQNLSASRPQDRQFILSSKKLLLSDSGFYLCAWSSDYEQYFGPGTRLTVT.